One and the same sample provided the 17 T cell receptor beta chains below, sequenced in a study of T cell changes during pregnancy in multiple sclerosis. The table came from immunoSEQ multiplex PCR; TCRdb's copy has only in-frame clones and leaves some out. This table holds about 58,000 clones, roughly nine tenths found once. The sequencing used CD4+ T cells from peripheral blood mononuclear cells, collected after pregnancy. The receptor set was obtained from a female donor in good health, enrolled as a control in a pregnancy study.

J is TRBJ1-6 and V is TRBV6-5; D is unresolved. V lost 2 bases to trimming and J lost 8 bases, with 10 bases between them. The CDR3 has 14 residues. CDR1 and CDR2 from the germline V gene are MNHEY and SVGAGI. This CDR3 is CASSYLDGYSPLHF. CDR3 nucleotide sequence: TGTGCCAGCAGTTACCTCGACGGGTATTCACCCCTCCACTTT.

The chain links TRBV5-1 to TRBJ1-2; the D is unclear. V was trimmed by 7 bases and J by 5 bases, leaving 18 bases between them. This CDR3 contains 14 residues. The germline gives CDR1 SGHRS, CDR2 YFSETQ. CDR3 nucleotide sequence: TGCGCCAGCCACCCGGGTGGCAGCTTATATGGCTACACCTTC. As protein: CASHPGGSLYGYTF.

The chain employs TRBV4-1 and TRBJ2-3, with 7 bases matching TRBD1. The V gene's germline CDR1 is MGHRA and CDR2 YSYEKL. The V and J ends lost 3 bases and 6 bases, in that order; junction bases with no gene match: 15. This CDR3 spans 17 amino acids. The CDR3 sequence: CASSHGNAGGFRDTQYF. As DNA, the CDR3 is TGCGCCAGCAGCCACGGCAACGCAGGGGGTTTTAGGGATACGCAGTATTTT.

V is TRBV18 and J is TRBJ2-5; D perhaps matches TRBD2 (5 bases). The length of the CDR3 is 16 residues. Trimming pared 3 bases from V and 2 bases from J, leaving 16 bases between. CDR1 KGHSH and CDR2 LQKENI come from the germline V gene. CDR3 protein: CASSPAGRQIQETQYF. The CDR3 DNA sequence: TGTGCCAGCTCACCCGCGGGCAGGCAGATACAAGAGACCCAGTACTTC.

This clone was recorded once. CDR3 in amino acids: CASSPDRSSYNEQFF. The CDR3 region has the DNA TGTGCCAGCAGCCCCGACAGGAGCTCCTACAATGAGCAGTTCTTC. The chain couples TRBV7-9 to TRBJ2-1, with D perhaps TRBD1 (6 bases). V shed 5 bases and J shed 0 bases, with 11 bases lying between them. This CDR3 contains 15 residues. Germline CDR1 reads SEHNR; CDR2 reads FQNEAQ (reference sequence).

The rearrangement links TRBV18 to TRBJ2-3; 8 bases line up with TRBD1. J lost 2 bases, V lost 3 bases, and 7 bases had no gene match. CDR3 size: 16 residues. CDR1 and CDR2 (germline): KGHSH, LQKENI. CDR3 residues: CASSPFGTGNTDTQYF. The CDR3 DNA reads as TGTGCCAGCTCACCCTTCGGGACAGGTAACACAGATACGCAGTATTTT.

This chain links TRBV5-4 with TRBJ2-2; D uncertain. Germline lookup yields CDR1 SGHNT and CDR2 YYREEE (reference sequence). The V gene lost 4 bases and the J gene lost 6 bases, with 13 bases spanning the gap. The CDR3 length is 14 residues. DNA for the CDR3: TGTGCCAGCAGCCCACGAGAGGTCTCCGGGGAGCTGTTTTTT. Translation gives CASSPREVSGELFF.

This chain joins TRBV29-1 and TRBJ2-3; 8 bases are a match to TRBD1. Germline V gives CDR1 SQVTM, CDR2 ANQGSEA. The CDR3 loop spans 16 amino acids. The V gene end was trimmed by 4 bases and the J gene end by 0 bases; junction bases not matched to a gene: 9. CDR3 region: CSVGATGATSTDTQYF. In DNA form, the CDR3 reads TGCAGCGTTGGGGCGACAGGGGCCACTAGCACAGATACGCAGTATTTT.

This clone was recorded once. CDR3 DNA sequence: TGCGCCGCTTCTCCCCTAGGTGTGACTCAGAACACTGAAGCTTTCTTT. This translates into CAASPLGVTQNTEAFF. The V gene is TRBV4-1, the J gene TRBJ1-1; D is unresolved. CDR3 length: 16 amino acids. Germline CDR1 MGHRA, CDR2 YSYEKL. V was pared by 11 bases and J by 1 base, with 23 bases between.

This clone was seen a handful of times. The rearrangement joins TRBV29-1 to TRBJ2-7; 10 nucleotides agree with TRBD1. Germline V gene data show CDR1 as SQVTM and CDR2 as ANQGSEA. V shed 7 bases, J shed 3 bases, and the junction held 15 bases outside the gene matches. The CDR3 runs 16 residues. The CDR3 region has the DNA TGCAGCGCGGCCGGGGGCCGACAGGGGGCGAGCTACGAGCAGTACTTC. Translation gives CSAAGGRQGASYEQYF.

This clone was seen a single time. This chain links TRBV19 with TRBJ1-5, with TRBD1 matching over 8 bases. CDR1 LNHDA and CDR2 SQIVND come from the germline V gene (reference sequence). The V and J ends lost 5 bases and 2 bases, in that order; junction bases with no gene match: 5. The CDR3 is 15 amino acids. The CDR3 spells CASSQGARGNQPQHF. CDR3 in DNA: TGTGCCAGTAGTCAGGGGGCAAGAGGCAATCAGCCCCAGCATTTT.

V gene TRBV7-2 combines with J gene TRBJ2-1; 10 bases line up with TRBD2. CDR1 and CDR2 from the germline V gene are SGHTA and FQGNSA. The CDR3 length is 15 residues. The V and J ends lost 5 bases and 7 bases, in that order; junction bases with no gene match: 8. CDR3 residues: CASSISGGAQNEQFF. DNA of the CDR3: TGTGCCAGCAGCATCAGCGGGGGGGCCCAAAATGAGCAGTTCTTC.

V and J are TRBV13 and TRBJ2-5; TRBD1 might be the D (6 bases). The CDR3 is 14 amino acids. In germline, CDR1 is PRHDT, CDR2 FYEKMQ (reference sequence). Trimming removed 5 bases from V and 2 bases from J, with 12 bases in between. In nucleotides, the CDR3 is TGTGCCAGCAGCCCCCGGACAGCACAAGAGACCCAGTACTTC. It codes for CASSPRTAQETQYF.

The rearrangement links TRBV5-1 to TRBJ2-7; D may be TRBD2 (5 bases). V was shortened by 0 bases and J by 2 bases, with 12 bases between the two germline ends. The germline CDR1 and CDR2 sequences are SGHRS and YFSETQ. The CDR3 covers 15 residues. This CDR3 is CASSLEPGSAYEQYF. CDR3 DNA: TGCGCCAGCAGCTTGGAACCGGGATCAGCCTACGAGCAGTACTTC.

The gene calls are TRBV4-3 and TRBJ1-5; D gene unclear. This CDR3 spans 13 amino acids. Per germline, CDR1 LGHNA and CDR2 YSLEER. Between the trimmed V and J ends, which lost 2 bases and 7 bases, there was a span of 9 bases. The CDR3 sequence: CASSQLLGQPQHF. The CDR3, as DNA: TGCGCCAGCAGCCAATTACTGGGCCAGCCCCAGCATTTT.

The V call is TRBV30, the J call TRBJ1-1, with 9 bases identical to TRBD1. Per the germline V gene, CDR1 is GTSNPN and CDR2 is SVGIG (reference sequence). Germline trimming cut 5 bases from V and 6 bases from J; bases unmatched to any gene: 16. This CDR3 spans 16 amino acids. The CDR3 is CAWARPSGQGNSEAFF. The CDR3 DNA reads as TGTGCCTGGGCCCGACCTTCGGGACAGGGTAATTCTGAAGCTTTCTTT. Full variable domain (remainder filled in from reference TRBV30 and TRBJ1-1): SQTIHQWPATLVQPVGSPLSLECTVEGTSNPNLYWYRQAAGRGLQLLFYSVGIGQISSEVPQNLSASRPQDRQFILSSKKLLLSDSGFYLCAWARPSGQGNSEAFFGQGTRLTVV.

In its sample, this clone was seen once. This chain links TRBV2 with TRBJ1-1; TRBD1 might be the D (5 bases). The CDR3 covers 13 residues. The V end was cut by 2 bases, the J end by 4 bases, with 8 bases between. The V gene's germline CDR1 is SNHLY and CDR2 FYNNEI. As DNA, the CDR3 is TGTGCCAGCAGTGAACTAGGGGCCACTGAAGCTTTCTTT. Its translation is CASSELGATEAFF.